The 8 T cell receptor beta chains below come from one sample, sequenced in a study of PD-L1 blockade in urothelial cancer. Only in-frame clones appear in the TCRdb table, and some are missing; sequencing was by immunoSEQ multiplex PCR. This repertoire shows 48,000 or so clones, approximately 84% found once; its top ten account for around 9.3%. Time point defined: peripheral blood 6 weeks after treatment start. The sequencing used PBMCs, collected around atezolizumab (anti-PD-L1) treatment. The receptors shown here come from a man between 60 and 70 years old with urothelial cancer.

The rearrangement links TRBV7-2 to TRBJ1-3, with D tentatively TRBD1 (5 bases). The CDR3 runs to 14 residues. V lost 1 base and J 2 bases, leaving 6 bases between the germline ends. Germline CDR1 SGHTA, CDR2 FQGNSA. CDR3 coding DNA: TGTGCCAGCAGCTTAGGGGGCACTGGAAACACCATATATTTT. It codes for CASSLGGTGNTIYF.

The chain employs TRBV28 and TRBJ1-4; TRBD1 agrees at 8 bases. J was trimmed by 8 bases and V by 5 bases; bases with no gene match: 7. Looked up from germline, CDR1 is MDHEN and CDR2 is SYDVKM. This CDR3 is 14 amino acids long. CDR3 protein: CASSETGVKEKLFF. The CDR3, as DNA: TGTGCCAGCAGTGAGACAGGGGTCAAGGAAAAACTGTTTTTT.

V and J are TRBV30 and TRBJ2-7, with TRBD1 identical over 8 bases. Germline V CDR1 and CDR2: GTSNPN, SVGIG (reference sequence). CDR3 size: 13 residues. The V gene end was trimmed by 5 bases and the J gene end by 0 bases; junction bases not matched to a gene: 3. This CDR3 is CAWGTGSSYEQYF. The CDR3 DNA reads TGTGCCTGGGGGACAGGTTCCTCCTACGAGCAGTACTTC.

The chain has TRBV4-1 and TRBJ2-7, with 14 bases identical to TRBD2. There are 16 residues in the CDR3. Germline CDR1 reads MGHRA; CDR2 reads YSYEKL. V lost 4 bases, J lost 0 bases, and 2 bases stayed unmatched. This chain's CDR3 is CASSRTSGGSSYEQYF. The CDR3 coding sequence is TGCGCCAGCAGCCGGACTAGCGGGGGGAGCTCCTACGAGCAGTACTTC.

The CDR3: CASSSTGGPGGTQYF. In DNA form, the CDR3 reads TGTGCCAGCAGTTCTACAGGGGGCCCCGGGGGGACCCAGTACTTC. V is TRBV6-5 and J is TRBJ2-5; 9 positions match TRBD1. CDR3 length equals 15 residues. CDR1 is MNHEY, CDR2 SVGAGI, per germline. V lost 4 bases to trimming and J lost 7 bases; unmatched junction nucleotides: 10.

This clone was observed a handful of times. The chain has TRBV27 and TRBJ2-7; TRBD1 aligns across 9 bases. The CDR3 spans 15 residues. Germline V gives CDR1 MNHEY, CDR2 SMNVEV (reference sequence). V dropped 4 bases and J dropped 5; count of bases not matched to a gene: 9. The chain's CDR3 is CASSSRDREYNEQYF. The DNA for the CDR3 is TGTGCCAGCAGTTCCCGGGACAGGGAATACAACGAGCAGTACTTC.

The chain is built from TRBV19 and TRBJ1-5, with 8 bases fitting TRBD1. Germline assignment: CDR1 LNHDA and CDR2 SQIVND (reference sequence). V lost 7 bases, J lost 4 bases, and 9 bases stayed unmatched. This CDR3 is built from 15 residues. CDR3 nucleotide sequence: TGTGCCAGTACCACCCCTCGGACAGGGAATCAGCCCCAGCATTTT. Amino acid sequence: CASTTPRTGNQPQHF.

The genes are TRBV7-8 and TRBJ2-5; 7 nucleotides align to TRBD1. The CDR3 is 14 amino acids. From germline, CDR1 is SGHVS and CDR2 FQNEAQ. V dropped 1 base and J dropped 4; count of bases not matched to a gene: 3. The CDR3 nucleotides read TGTGCCAGCAGCTTAGAAGGGGGCTTAGAGACCCAGTACTTC. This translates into CASSLEGGLETQYF.